A selection of T cell receptor beta chains follows, all from one sample in a study of T cells in Graves' hyperthyroidism and ophthalmopathy. Each CDR3 protein gets one entry after TCRdb re-called the multiplex PCR reads with MiXCR. The profile shows about 560,000 distinct CDR3 sequences, 15% to 18% of them singletons. Material for sequencing was blood. The receptor source for this set is a woman aged 25 to 39 with Graves' hyperthyroidism. Each CDR3 is given with its conserved first and last residue. The D gene is left open where the match is weak. A clone size is listed for some rows: how often the clone was seen (once, few, many), or a class if it is expanded.

length	D	V	J	size	DNA	CDR3
15	TRBD1	TRBV7-8	TRBJ1-1	many	TGTGCCAGCAGCCTCCGGACAGGGAAGAACACTGAAGCTTTCTTT	CASSLRTGKNTEAFF
15	TRBD1	TRBV7-2	TRBJ1-6	-	TGTGCCAGCAGCCCTAGCTTCAGGGGGCATTCACCCCTCCACTTT	CASSPSFRGHSPLHF
15	-	TRBV18	TRBJ2-5	many	TGTGCCAGCTCACCAGTTAGCGGCTTTCAAGAGACCCAGTACTTC	CASSPVSGFQETQYF
13	-	TRBV25-1	TRBJ2-2	few	TGTGCCAGCAGTGTGGTGGTCACCGGGGAGCTGTTTTTT	CASSVVVTGELFF
17	-	TRBV11-2	TRBJ2-2	many	TGTGCCAGCAGCCCCCAGGCCGGGACGGTAAACACCGGGGAGCTGTTTTTT	CASSPQAGTVNTGELFF
15	-	TRBV20-1	TRBJ2-1	-	TGCAGTGCTATTTTCCCCGAATTCTCCTACAATGAGCAGTTCTTC	CSAIFPEFSYNEQFF
13	TRBD2	TRBV6-2/TRBV6-3	TRBJ2-2	-	TGTGCCAGCGGCGGGAGAGGTACCGGGGAGCTGTTTTTT	CASGGRGTGELFF
15	-	TRBV28	TRBJ2-4	many	TGTGCCAGCAGTTGGGACCCAGGTGGGGAAGACATTCAGTACTTC	CASSWDPGGEDIQYF
15	TRBD1	TRBV12-3/TRBV12-4	TRBJ1-1	few	TGTGCCAGCACCCACTTACAGGGGTTGAACACTGAAGCTTTCTTT	CASTHLQGLNTEAFF
15	TRBD2	TRBV28	TRBJ2-1	-	TGTGCCAGCAGCGGACTAGCTCTTCTCTACAATGAGCAGTTCTTC	CASSGLALLYNEQFF
14	-	TRBV30	TRBJ2-7	few	TGTGCCTGCGCCCGGTGGGGGGCTCCCTACGAGCAGTACTTC	CACARWGAPYEQYF
17	-	TRBV29-1	TRBJ2-7	many	TGCAGCGTTGAAGAGTGGACAGTGCAGGGTAATGCGTACGAGCAGTACTTC	CSVEEWTVQGNAYEQYF
13	-	TRBV2	TRBJ2-7	-	TGTGCCAGCAGTGGAGGCGACGGGTACGAGCAGTACTTC	CASSGGDGYEQYF
14	-	TRBV12-3/TRBV12-4	TRBJ1-5	many	TGTGCCAGCAGTTGGGGCCAGGGCCTACGGCCCCAGCATTTT	CASSWGQGLRPQHF
18	-	TRBV24-1	TRBJ2-1	-	TGTGCCACCAGTGAACGGCAAACTTACAGGTTAGGTAGTAATGAGCAGTTCTTC	CATSERQTYRLGSNEQFF
17	TRBD2	TRBV18	TRBJ2-1	-	TGTGCCAGCTCACTAGGACTAGCGGGAGACTCCTACAATGAGCAGTTCTTC	CASSLGLAGDSYNEQFF
18	TRBD2	TRBV28	TRBJ2-1	many	TGTGCCAGCAGCCACCGTTGGGTTGCTAGCGGGAGCCCCAGTGAGCAGTTCTTC	CASSHRWVASGSPSEQFF
13	-	TRBV15	TRBJ2-1	few	TGTGCCACCAGCAGACCCCCCGGTCATGAGCAGTTCTTC	CATSRPPGHEQFF
18	TRBD2	TRBV29-1	TRBJ2-3	few	TGCAGCGTCAGACTAGCGGGGGCCGTTCGGGGTGGCACAGATATGCAGTATTTT	CSVRLAGAVRGGTDMQYF
13	-	TRBV3-1	TRBJ1-2	many	TGTGCCAGCAGCCTGAGGACAGCGGTAGGCTACACCTTC	CASSLRTAVGYTF
13	-	TRBV5-4	TRBJ1-1	-	TGTGCCAGCAGCGGGGGGGGTAACAGCGGAGCTTTCTTT	CASSGGGNSGAFF
13	-	TRBV5-5	TRBJ2-7	-	TGTGCCAGCCGCTCCGGGGGCGTCTACGAGCAGTACTTC	CASRSGGVYEQYF
13	-	TRBV20-1	TRBJ2-7	few	TGCAGTGCGCCCGCTACCATCTCCTACGAGCAGTACTTC	CSAPATISYEQYF
16	TRBD1	TRBV7-9	TRBJ2-1	many	TGTGCCAGCACCAAAGCGGGACAGGGGCTAAAAAGTGAGCAGTTCTTC	CASTKAGQGLKSEQFF
15	-	TRBV27	TRBJ1-2	few	TGTGCCAGCAGTTTATTATCGGGCCCCTACTATGGCTACACCTTC	CASSLLSGPYYGYTF
15	TRBD1	TRBV7-2	TRBJ2-1	many	TGTGCCAGCAGCCCATCGGGACAGGGTTACAATGAGCAGTTCTTC	CASSPSGQGYNEQFF
14	-	TRBV6-6	TRBJ2-1	-	TGTGCCAGCAGTTACTCAAGACAGGTTGGTGAGCAGTTCTTC	CASSYSRQVGEQFF
17	-	TRBV5-1	TRBJ1-1	-	TGCGCCAGCGGAAACGACGGACGGACGATGGCGGGGACTGAAGCTTTCTTT	CASGNDGRTMAGTEAFF
16	-	TRBV7-2	TRBJ2-3	-	TGTGCCAGCAGCTTATCTTCAGACCCTATCACAGATACGCAGTATTTT	CASSLSSDPITDTQYF
19	-	TRBV18	TRBJ2-7	few	TGTGCCAGCTCACCACCCCAGGGAGAAGGTCTGAGGTTGGGGCGCGAGCAGTACTTC	CASSPPQGEGLRLGREQYF
15	TRBD2	TRBV19	TRBJ2-7	-	TGTGCCAGTACCAAACGGCAGGGAGGGTCCTACGAGCAGTACTTC	CASTKRQGGSYEQYF